The subject of this entry is one T cell receptor (beta chain). The sample belongs to a study of shared clonotypes between healthy human individuals. The V end lost 5 bases, the J end lost 5 bases, and 16 bases lay between the germline ends. From germline, CDR1 is MDHEN and CDR2 SYDVKM. This CDR3 is 15 amino acids long. Positively selected for CCR7, the CD45RO-negative cells used as naive CD8 cells excluded terminally differentiated effector memory CD45RA+ cells. This table comes from immunoSEQ multiplex PCR, and its TCRdb copy is limited to in-frame clones, with some not included. The sample shows about 2 million clones, about 94% of them seen only once.

The sample comprised naive CD8+ T cells sorted from blood. The sequence derives from a man aged 18 to 30 in good health. The chain is built from TRBV28 and TRBJ1-5; tentative D call: TRBD1 (6 bases). The CDR3 DNA is TGTGCCAGCAGTGCTGGTGACAGGACATATCAGCCCCAGCATTTT. Its translation: CASSAGDRTYQPQHF.